The clone carrying this TCR beta chain was seen a few times. The target antigen is unknown. Healthy donors had no documented immune events, such as infections, while sampled. TCRdb's table, derived via immunoSEQ multiplex PCR, lists solely in-frame clones and lacks some. Of tens of thousands of clones in the sample, about four fifths were seen once. This record comes from a study of identifying expanded T cells in peripheral blood. Notes on the study in general: About 1.2 clones differed between technical replicates, versus around 15 and 19 over time.

This TCR came from a person aged 18-70 years in good health. Sequenced input: blood.

DNA of the CDR3: TGTGCCAGCAGCCTTTCGACAGGGGGCCTCTACGAGCAGTACTTC. Translating gives CASSLSTGGLYEQYF. V usage is TRBV14 and J usage is TRBJ2-7; 10 bases align to TRBD1. There are 15 residues in the CDR3. Germline loops: CDR1 SGHDN, CDR2 FVKESK. Losses at the gene ends were 4 bases for V and 3 bases for J; bases not matched to a gene: 6.